This T cell receptor (beta chain) came from a study of T-cell reconstitution after alpha-beta-depleted transplantation in children. Findings and caveats of the study: Roughly two months post-transplant, alpha-beta T cells reportedly originated from several hundred graft clones that had expanded. Among T cells one year after transplant, newly produced cells accounted for most counts and diversity.

The TCRbeta library was prepared with unique molecular identifiers. TCRdb itself ran the PCR reads through MiXCR, one entry per CDR3 protein. The sample has approximately 230,000 distinct CDR3 sequences, roughly 24% seen once; the top ten hold around 2.5%. The V gene end was trimmed by 4 bases and the J gene end by 5 bases; junction bases not matched to a gene: 5. Per germline, CDR1 SGHRS and CDR2 YFSETQ. This CDR3 is built from 16 residues. Turning to this clonotype: Antigen unknown.

The clonotype comes from a girl under 10 years old with Fanconi anemia, due to receive a stem cell transplant. Material: PBMCs, obtained before TCRalphabeta/CD19-depleted stem cell transplant. V usage is TRBV5-1 and J usage is TRBJ2-1; 14 nucleotides agree with TRBD2. CDR3 in DNA: TGCGCCAGCAGCACCCCGGGACTAGCGGGGGACAATGAGCAGTTCTTC. Amino acids: CASSTPGLAGDNEQFF.